The 24 T cell receptor beta chains presented below share a single source sample, sequenced in a study of blood T cells in healthy people across ages (dated by TCRdb to between 2014 and 2017). Library preparation used 5' RACE. TCRdb records Illumina HiSeq 2500 as the sequencer. A second PCR of roughly 7 to 11 cycles was performed with a sample-barcoded 5' primer and a J-beta primer mix. In-frame beta chains were kept once TCRdb had trimmed the public reads at Q25 with fastp and called clones with MiXCR. Identical CDR3 proteins give one entry, which carries the most common genes and DNA. The table for this sample lists 550,000 to 800,000 distinct CDR3 sequences; approximately 31% of them were counted only once. The top ten hold approximately 15% of the sample. Sequencing input: blood. The origin of the receptors is a woman of 80 years or more in good health. Donor details come from another sample of the same person, matched by shared clones.

This clonotype appeared a few times. The rearrangement links TRBV12-3 or TRBV12-4 to TRBJ2-5; tentative D call: TRBD1 (6 bases). Trimming removed 4 bases from V and 3 bases from J, with 6 bases in between. The CDR3 consists of 12 residues. CDR3 in amino acids: CASSWTEETQYF. The DNA for the CDR3 is TGTGCCAGCAGTTGGACAGAAGAGACCCAGTACTTC.

This clonotype was observed many times. The chain combines TRBV15 with TRBJ1-6; D is uncertain. The CDR3 consists of 14 residues. CDR1 is LNHNV, CDR2 YYDKDF, per germline (reference sequence). The V and J ends lost 1 base and 10 bases respectively, with 11 bases between them. The CDR3 region has the DNA TGTGCCACCAGCAGAGCGGAGGTCAGCTCACCCCTCCACTTT. Protein sequence: CATSRAEVSSPLHF.

This clonotype was observed many times. The genes are TRBV2 and TRBJ2-1; D possibly matches TRBD1 or TRBD2 (7 bases each). V lost 7 bases and J 15 bases, leaving 19 bases between the germline ends. CDR3 length: 12 amino acids. Germline CDR1 SNHLY, CDR2 FYNNEI. CDR3 nucleotide sequence: TGTGCCAGCACTCTACGGGGGGACAGTCTGTTCTTC. This encodes CASTLRGDSLFF.

There are many counts of this clonotype. V and J are TRBV20-1 and TRBJ1-2; D is undetermined. V shed 0 bases and J shed 6 bases, with 14 bases lying between them. Germline CDR1 reads DFQATT; CDR2 reads SNEGSKA (reference sequence). CDR3 size: 14 residues. This CDR3 is CSARDIQAPDGYTF. In DNA form, the CDR3 reads TGCAGTGCTAGAGATATTCAGGCCCCTGATGGCTACACCTTC.

This clonotype was counted many times. The chain carries TRBV7-2 and TRBJ1-2; no definite D call. The CDR3 is made up of 14 amino acids. The germline V gene encodes CDR1 SGHTA and CDR2 FQGNSA. The V gene lost 5 bases and the J gene lost 4 bases, with 14 bases spanning the gap. CDR3 DNA sequence: TGTGCCAGCAGCCCCACGGGAAACAGCTATGGCTACACCTTC. Encoded protein: CASSPTGNSYGYTF.

The chain has TRBV30 and TRBJ2-3; TRBD1 matches at 9 bases. The CDR3 length is 16 residues. Germline V gene lookup returns CDR1 GTSNPN and CDR2 SVGIG (reference sequence). The chain's CDR3 is CTGYTLDRGVRDTQYF. The CDR3 DNA reads as TGTACCGGTTATACCTTGGACAGGGGTGTTAGAGATACGCAGTATTTT.

This clonotype was seen a few times. The chain combines TRBV3-1 with TRBJ2-1; D uncertain. There are 16 residues in the CDR3. V lost 4 bases and J 0 bases, leaving 13 bases between the germline ends. Germline values: CDR1 LGHDT, CDR2 YNNKEL (reference sequence). CDR3 nucleotides: TGTGCCAGCAGCCCCGAGGCGGTACTCTCCTACAATGAGCAGTTCTTC. Translated: CASSPEAVLSYNEQFF.

This clonotype was found a few times. The chain carries TRBV20-1 and TRBJ1-1, with TRBD1 identical over 8 bases. The length of the CDR3 is 16 residues. The J segment lost 8 bases and the V segment lost 1 base, leaving 15 bases of the junction unmatched. CDR1 and CDR2 from the germline V gene are DFQATT and SNEGSKA (reference sequence). Here the CDR3 reads CSARAHRGWGGGEAFF. DNA of the CDR3: TGCAGTGCTAGAGCCCACAGGGGGTGGGGTGGGGGAGAAGCTTTCTTT.

The chain is built from TRBV24-1 and TRBJ2-1; D is unclear. The last part of the DNA fits TRBJ2-7 better; the J call may be wrong. The germline gives CDR1 KGHDR, CDR2 SFDVKD. This CDR3 has 13 amino acids. CDR3 protein: CATSGSSYNEQYF. Written as DNA, the CDR3 is TGTGCCACCAGTGGCAGCTCCTACAATGAGCAGTACTTC.

This clonotype was observed a handful of times. The V and J genes are TRBV9 and TRBJ1-6; D not resolved. Germline V lookup: CDR1 SGDLS, CDR2 YYNGEE. The CDR3 sequence is 20 residues long. V was cut by 1 base and J by 0 bases, with 20 bases left in between. In nucleotides, the CDR3 is TGTGCCAGCAGCGTAAATCCCCACTTTCCCTTTAGCTCCTATAATTCACCCCTCCACTTT. As protein: CASSVNPHFPFSSYNSPLHF.

Notes on this clonotype: It may be a read error: a sequence one base away is much more abundant. The J gene is TRBJ1-6, the V gene TRBV7-2, with a tentative D call TRBD1 (6 bases). Germline CDR1 SGHTA, CDR2 FQGNSA. The length of the CDR3 is 15 residues. CDR3 DNA sequence: TGTGCCAGCAGCACCCGACAGGCGGAGAATTCACCCCCCCACTTT. Protein sequence: CASSTRQAENSPPHF.

This clonotype was observed a few times. The rearrangement joins TRBV7-9 to TRBJ2-2; no clear D. The V and J ends lost 4 bases and 4 bases respectively, with 10 bases between them. There are 14 residues in the CDR3. CDR1 SEHNR and CDR2 FQNEAQ come from the germline V gene (reference sequence). In nucleotides, the CDR3 is TGTGCCAGCAGCTCGGCAGTAATCACCGGGGAGCTGTTTTTT. Amino acids: CASSSAVITGELFF.

This clonotype came up many times. This rearrangement joins TRBV6-2 or TRBV6-3 to TRBJ2-3, with D possibly called TRBD1 or TRBD2 (5 bases each). V dropped 6 bases and J dropped 5 bases, with 18 bases sitting between them. CDR3 length equals 15 residues. Germline V gene sequence: CDR1 MNHEY, CDR2 SVGEGT. The CDR3 DNA follows: TGTGCCAGCAGCATGCGGCGAGGGGCAGGAGATACGCAGTATTTT. Its protein product is CASSMRRGAGDTQYF.

As regards this clonotype: This may come from a read error, since a much larger clone is one base off. The chain links TRBV6-5 to TRBJ1-2, with 9 bases aligning to TRBD1. V gave up 6 bases and J gave up 6 bases; unmatched junction bases: 8. This CDR3 has 14 amino acids. The germline V gene encodes CDR1 MNHEY and CDR2 SVGAGI. Here the CDR3 reads CASRYDRGYDGYTF. CDR3 DNA: TGTGCCAGCAGGTACGACAGGGGGTACGATGGCTACACCTTC.

This clonotype appeared many times. The V gene is TRBV5-1, the J gene TRBJ1-6; D is possibly TRBD1 (6 bases). The V end lost 4 bases, the J end lost 5 bases, and 13 bases lay between the germline ends. Germline V gene sequence: CDR1 SGHRS, CDR2 YFSETQ. This CDR3 is built from 15 residues. The CDR3 DNA follows: TGCGCCAGCAGCCCGGACAGTTTTAATAATTCACCCCTCCACTTT. Protein product: CASSPDSFNNSPLHF.

The rearrangement links TRBV9 to TRBJ2-1, with D possibly TRBD2 on 7 matching bases. The CDR3 sequence is 15 residues long. CDR1 is SGDLS, CDR2 YYNGEE, per germline. V gave up 0 bases and J gave up 8 bases, with 15 bases separating them. DNA of the CDR3: TGTGCCAGCAGCGTAGAGGGGGGGTACACACATGAGCAGTTCTTC. Encoded protein: CASSVEGGYTHEQFF. Drawing the rest from reference TRBV9 and TRBJ2-1, the complete variable domain is DSGVTQTPKHLITATGQRVTLRCSPRSGDLSVYWYQQSLDQGLQFLIQYYNGEERAKGNILERFSAQQFPDLHSELNLSSLELGDSALYFCASSVEGGYTHEQFFGPGTRLTVL.

This clonotype was seen many times. One end of the junction does not line up with germline, which may come from a read error. The genes are TRBV5-1 and TRBJ1-2; 12 bases align to TRBD1. This CDR3 region has 15 residues. Germline V gene lookup returns CDR1 SGHRS and CDR2 YFSETQ. The CDR3 DNA sequence: TGTGCCAGCAGCCTGGGACAGGGGGCGAACTATGGCTACACCTTC. It yields the protein CASSLGQGANYGYTF.

This clonotype was recorded many times. V gene TRBV4-1 combines with J gene TRBJ2-5; D perhaps matches TRBD1 (5 bases). The CDR3 is 14 amino acids. Trimming left V 0 bases short and J 5 bases short, with 10 bases between. Germline V gene lookup returns CDR1 MGHRA and CDR2 YSYEKL. The CDR3: CASSQENRLETQYF. The CDR3 region has the DNA TGCGCCAGCAGCCAAGAGAACAGGCTGGAGACCCAGTACTTC.

In its sample, this clonotype was seen many times. The rearrangement joins TRBV18 to TRBJ2-4; 13 positions match TRBD2. Trimming removed 5 bases from V and 0 bases from J; junction bases left unmatched: 7. Germline V lookup: CDR1 KGHSH, CDR2 LQKENI. The CDR3 has 18 residues. CDR3 bases: TGTGCCAGCTCATCGGGACTAGCGGGGAGTCTAGCCAAAAACATTCAGTACTTC. Its protein is CASSSGLAGSLAKNIQYF.

This clonotype was detected only a few times. A read error is possible here, since a much larger clone lies one base away. V gene TRBV29-1 combines with J gene TRBJ2-5, with 7 bases matching TRBD2. Germline CDR1 is SQVTM and CDR2 is ANQGSEA. This CDR3 region has 13 residues. Unmatched junction bases numbered 16, after V lost 7 bases and J lost 11 bases. CDR3 in DNA: TGCAGCGCTGTCGGGGGGTTTAACAATGAGCAGTACTTC. Amino acid sequence: CSAVGGFNNEQYF. Variable domain in full (rest from reference TRBV29-1 and TRBJ2-5): SAVISQKPSRDICQRGTSLTIQCQVDSQVTMMFWYRQQPGQSLTLIATANQGSEATYESGFVIDKFPISRPNLTFSTLTVSNMSPEDSSIYLCSAVGGFNNEQYFGPGTRLLVL.

This clonotype came up a few times. This chain connects TRBV6-2 or TRBV6-3 to TRBJ1-5; no definite D call. This CDR3 has 14 amino acids. Between the trimmed V and J ends, which lost 1 base and 0 bases, there was a span of 4 bases. CDR1 and CDR2 from the germline V gene are MNHEY and SVGEGT. CDR3 amino acids: CASSYLGSNQPQHF. In DNA, the CDR3 is TGTGCCAGCAGTTACTTGGGTAGCAATCAGCCCCAGCATTTT.

The V and J genes are TRBV7-6 and TRBJ1-2; 9 bases align to TRBD1. The CDR3 extends over 18 amino acids. Trimming cost V 1 base and J 0 bases; bases outside gene matches: 9. CDR1 and CDR2 (germline): SGHVS, FNYEAQ. In DNA, the CDR3 is TGTGCCAGCAGCTTAGGGTCCACAACAGGGGGCTCTAACTATGGCTACACCTTC. Translation gives CASSLGSTTGGSNYGYTF.

This clonotype was recorded many times. V is TRBV20-1 and J is TRBJ2-7, with D perhaps TRBD1 or TRBD2 (5 bases each). Per germline, CDR1 DFQATT and CDR2 SNEGSKA (reference sequence). V lost 6 bases and J lost 0, with 12 bases in between. The CDR3 length is 13 residues. CDR3 residues: CSAVPGSSYEQYF. The CDR3, as DNA: TGCAGTGCGGTCCCAGGGAGCTCCTACGAGCAGTACTTC.

This clonotype was observed at least ten times. V is TRBV9 and J is TRBJ2-7; D is unclear. The CDR3 spans 15 residues. In germline, CDR1 is SGDLS, CDR2 YYNGEE. Trimming removed 3 bases at V and 0 bases at J, with 13 bases between. For the CDR3, the DNA is TGTGCCAGCAGCGCTTCCCCCCAGGCCTCCTACGAGCAGTACTTC. Translated: CASSASPQASYEQYF.